Presented here are 5 T cell receptor beta chains from one specimen sequenced in a study of beta chain features in type 1 diabetes. The sequenced template was cDNA made from the entire isolated RNA. Repertoires were generated with immunoSEQ multiplex PCR, while TCRdb's copy carries only in-frame clones and drops some. The repertoire has tens of thousands of clones, over 50% of them found once; the top ten carry approximately 2.1%. The sequenced sample consisted of Tregs from blood. Every receptor here comes from a woman aged 18-29 years in good health.

This chain connects TRBV29-1 to TRBJ2-2, with 11 bases aligning to TRBD2. After removal of 6 bases from V and 4 bases from J, the junction contained 4 bases not matched to a gene. The CDR3 covers 14 residues. Germline CDR1 and CDR2: SQVTM and ANQGSEA. The CDR3 loop reads CSVHGTSGTGELFF. In nucleotides, the CDR3 is TGCAGCGTCCACGGGACTAGCGGCACCGGGGAGCTGTTTTTT.

V is TRBV7-3 and J is TRBJ2-5; 10 positions agree with TRBD2. J lost 5 bases, V lost 4 bases, and 4 bases had no gene match. The CDR3 has 14 amino acids. CDR1 SGHTA and CDR2 FQGTGA come from the germline V gene. The CDR3 reads CASSSQTSGETQYF. The CDR3 nucleotides read TGTGCCAGCAGCTCTCAGACTAGCGGGGAGACCCAGTACTTC.

The chain links TRBV30 to TRBJ1-2, with D possibly being TRBD1 (5 bases). Germline-derived CDR1 and CDR2 are GTSNPN and SVGIG (reference sequence). With 4 bases removed from V and 6 bases from J, the gap between germline ends came to 9 bases. The length of the CDR3 is 11 residues. CDR3 nucleotide sequence: TGTGCCTGGAACCAGGGCCATGGCTACACCTTC. Its protein is CAWNQGHGYTF.

The chain joins TRBV7-3 to TRBJ1-6; no reliable D call. The CDR3 is 13 residues long. The V gene's germline CDR1 is SGHTA and CDR2 FQGTGA. Trimming removed 1 base from V and 8 bases from J, with 6 bases in between. CDR3 protein: CASSLMADSPLHF. The CDR3 coding sequence is TGTGCCAGCAGCTTAATGGCGGATTCACCCCTCCACTTT.

The chain couples TRBV18 to TRBJ1-1; D is perhaps TRBD1 (5 bases). V lost 4 bases and J 1 base, leaving 7 bases between the germline ends. Germline V lookup: CDR1 KGHSH, CDR2 LQKENI. The CDR3 has 13 residues. The CDR3 region has the DNA TGTGCCAGCTCACAGACAGCGAACACTGAAGCTTTCTTT. Its protein product is CASSQTANTEAFF.